This TCR beta chain was recorded in a study of regulatory T cells in long-lasting Graves disease. The sample's time point: newly diagnosed GD, antithyroid drugs for less than 3 months. RNA extracted from PBMCs served as the sequencing template. Construction of TCR beta libraries relied on iRepertoire HTBI primers and on Arm-PCR targeting CDR3 regions. TCRdb ran MiXCR on the multiplex PCR reads and lists one entry per CDR3 protein. The sample contains 300,000 to 400,000 distinct CDR3 sequences, around 15% of which appear only once. This clonotype was picked up many times. This clonotype was obtained from a female donor with Graves disease. Sequencing used peripheral blood mononuclear cells (PBMCs), obtained at new diagnosis, from a patient treated with antithyroid drugs.

CDR3 protein: CASGKWGRQGSTDTQYF. The CDR3 DNA reads TGTGCCAGCGGAAAGTGGGGGCGACAAGGGAGCACAGATACGCAGTATTTT. The V and J genes are TRBV12-3 or TRBV12-4 and TRBJ2-3, with a weak D call TRBD1 (6 bases). The CDR3 runs to 17 residues. The V end was cut by 8 bases, the J end by 0 bases, with 21 bases between.